These T cell receptor beta chains were read from a single sample in a study of cytomegalovirus exposure and HLA in healthy donors. The repertoire was sequenced with immunoSEQ multiplex PCR; TCRdb's copy has only in-frame clones and lacks some. This repertoire shows more than 85,000 clones, roughly 12% found once; its top ten account for 15% to 20%. Sequencing was done on a sample of PBMCs. The receptors originated from a middle-aged man in good health and CMV-seropositive. The CDR3 runs from the conserved cysteine through the conserved F or W. D genes are given only for firm matches. Some rows mark clone size as missing; the rest say once, few, many or name a class of expanded clone.

v_call,d_call,j_call,clone_size,cdr3_nt,cdr3_aa
TRBV5-1,NA,TRBJ1-1,NA,TGCGCCAGCAGCCCGTTGGGGAGGGGTAACACTGAAGCTTTCTTT,CASSPLGRGNTEAFF
TRBV4-1,NA,TRBJ2-1,few,TGCGCCAGCAGCCATCTCCGTTTAGCGCATGAGCAGTTCTTC,CASSHLRLAHEQFF
TRBV28,TRBD2,TRBJ2-7,few,TGTGCCAGCAGCTCCGGGACTAGCGGTTACGAGCAGTACTTC,CASSSGTSGYEQYF
TRBV11-3,NA,TRBJ1-3,NA,TGTGCCAGCAGCTTTTCCGGGGATGGAAACACCATATATTTT,CASSFSGDGNTIYF
TRBV2,TRBD2,TRBJ2-5,few,TGTGCCAGCAGTGAGGGGGGGACTGAAGAGACCCAGTACTTC,CASSEGGTEETQYF
TRBV7-9,NA,TRBJ1-4,NA,TGTGCCAGCACAGAAATCGCAACTAATGAAAAACTGTTTTTT,CASTEIATNEKLFF
TRBV9,TRBD2,TRBJ2-1,few,TGTGCCAGCAGCGTAGGTGCGGGAGGGCCCTCCTACAATGAGCAGTTCTTC,CASSVGAGGPSYNEQFF
TRBV5-1,NA,TRBJ1-1,NA,TGCGCCAGCAGCGGGGGGTCGGAAGCTTTCTTT,CASSGGSEAFF
TRBV30,NA,TRBJ2-3,few,TGTGCCTGGAGTTTAGCTTTTAGCACAGATACGCAGTATTTT,CAWSLAFSTDTQYF
TRBV6-5,TRBD1,TRBJ1-1,few,TGTGCCAGCAGTTACGGTGACAGGGGTTTCGCTGAAGCTTTCTTT,CASSYGDRGFAEAFF
TRBV27,NA,TRBJ1-2,NA,TGTGCCAGCAGTCCCGATGAAACAGGGTCGGGTGGCTACACCTTC,CASSPDETGSGGYTF
TRBV7-2,NA,TRBJ2-5,few,TGTGCCAGCAGCTTGGGACTGGGAAAGACCCAGTACTTC,CASSLGLGKTQYF
TRBV7-6,TRBD1,TRBJ2-7,NA,TGTGCCAGCAGCCCCGGGCGGGGACAGGAACCAGAGTACTTC,CASSPGRGQEPEYF
TRBV5-1,TRBD1,TRBJ2-1,NA,TGCGCCAGCAGAGACAGGGGGTTAGACAATGAGCAGTTCTTC,CASRDRGLDNEQFF
TRBV7-2,TRBD2,TRBJ2-3,NA,TGTGCCAGCAGCCGCGACCGCACTAGCGGGAGTTATGATACGCAGTATTTT,CASSRDRTSGSYDTQYF
TRBV10-3,TRBD2,TRBJ2-3,NA,TGTGCCATCAGTGCCGCGGCGGGAGAGGATACGCAGTATTTT,CAISAAAGEDTQYF
TRBV10-2,TRBD2,TRBJ2-3,NA,TGCGCCAGCAGTGACGGGACTAGCGAACCCACAGATACGCAGTATTTT,CASSDGTSEPTDTQYF
TRBV30,NA,TRBJ1-4,few,TGTGCCTGGAGTGTGCGAGGTGGGACTAATGAAAAACTGTTTTTT,CAWSVRGGTNEKLFF
TRBV1,NA,TRBJ2-3,few,TGCACCAGCAGCCGGCGGCCTTATCCCAGCGATACGCAGTATTTT,CTSSRRPYPSDTQYF
TRBV27,TRBD2,TRBJ2-2,NA,TGTGCCAGCAGTCCCGCCCTAGCGGGAGGTCGGACCGGGGAGCTGTTTTTT,CASSPALAGGRTGELFF
TRBV5-4,TRBD1,TRBJ2-5,few,TGTGCCAGCAGCACCGGGGCGGGACAGGGAATAAAGACCCAGTACTTC,CASSTGAGQGIKTQYF
TRBV19,NA,TRBJ1-5,NA,TGTGCCAGTAGTATAGGGCAGGGTAAGGGGTATCAGCCCCAGCATTTT,CASSIGQGKGYQPQHF
TRBV30,TRBD2,TRBJ2-1,few,TGTGCCTGGAGTAAAGGGACTAGATCGAGCAATGAGCAGTTCTTC,CAWSKGTRSSNEQFF
TRBV4-1,TRBD1,TRBJ2-6,few,TGCGCCAGCAGCCAAGATACGGGACAGGGTCGCACTGGGGCCAACGTCCTGACTTTC,CASSQDTGQGRTGANVLTF
TRBV6-6,NA,TRBJ1-5,NA,TGTGCCAGCAAGTTTCAGGGATATAGCAATCAGCCCCAGCATTTT,CASKFQGYSNQPQHF
TRBV21-1,NA,TRBJ1-1,NA,TGTGCCAGCAGTCGACAGGCCCCAGGAGAGACTGAAGCTTTCTTT,CASSRQAPGETEAFF
TRBV14,NA,TRBJ1-1,few,TGTGCCAGCAGCCAAGACAACTGGAACACTGAAGCTTTCTTT,CASSQDNWNTEAFF
TRBV28,NA,TRBJ1-5,NA,TGTGCCAGCACCATCTTCCCCGGTCATCAGCCCCAGCATTTT,CASTIFPGHQPQHF
TRBV5-1,NA,TRBJ2-3,few,TGCGCCAGCAGCCGGGACATCTCAGATACGCAGTATTTT,CASSRDISDTQYF